Shown below are 3 T cell receptor beta chains from a single sample sequenced in a study of cytomegalovirus exposure and HLA in healthy donors. 13 Jbeta primers and 60 Vbeta primers were used for the PCR. Assay: immunoSEQ multiplex PCR; the TCRdb copy retains only in-frame clones and omits some. The sample consists of over 250,000 clones, more than 80% of them appearing once. Sequencing was performed on PBMCs. The receptors were sampled from a middle-aged man in good health and CMV-seropositive.

The rearrangement joins TRBV14 to TRBJ2-5; D perhaps matches TRBD2 (5 bases). Trimming removed 0 bases from V and 5 bases from J, with 13 bases in between. Per germline, CDR1 SGHDN and CDR2 FVKESK. The CDR3 sequence is 15 residues long. CDR3 nucleotide sequence: TGTGCCAGCAGCCAAGAACGGGGTAAAGGGGAGACCCAGTACTTC. Translating gives CASSQERGKGETQYF.

This clone appeared a few times. DNA of the CDR3: TGTGCCAGTAGTATACCCCCGGACAGGCCCACTGAAGCTTTCTTT. It is translated as CASSIPPDRPTEAFF. The chain links TRBV19 to TRBJ1-1, with 7 nucleotides matching TRBD1. Germline values: CDR1 LNHDA, CDR2 SQIVND (reference sequence). This CDR3 region has 15 residues. J lost 4 bases, V lost 2 bases, and 7 bases had no gene match.

V and J are TRBV29-1 and TRBJ2-3; possible D gene TRBD2, 6 bases. Per germline, CDR1 SQVTM and CDR2 ANQGSEA. The CDR3 sequence is 14 residues long. The V end was cut by 5 bases, the J end by 5 bases, with 17 bases between. The CDR3 DNA follows: TGCAGCGTTTGGGCGGGAAAATATAAAGATACGCAGTATTTT. It translates to CSVWAGKYKDTQYF.